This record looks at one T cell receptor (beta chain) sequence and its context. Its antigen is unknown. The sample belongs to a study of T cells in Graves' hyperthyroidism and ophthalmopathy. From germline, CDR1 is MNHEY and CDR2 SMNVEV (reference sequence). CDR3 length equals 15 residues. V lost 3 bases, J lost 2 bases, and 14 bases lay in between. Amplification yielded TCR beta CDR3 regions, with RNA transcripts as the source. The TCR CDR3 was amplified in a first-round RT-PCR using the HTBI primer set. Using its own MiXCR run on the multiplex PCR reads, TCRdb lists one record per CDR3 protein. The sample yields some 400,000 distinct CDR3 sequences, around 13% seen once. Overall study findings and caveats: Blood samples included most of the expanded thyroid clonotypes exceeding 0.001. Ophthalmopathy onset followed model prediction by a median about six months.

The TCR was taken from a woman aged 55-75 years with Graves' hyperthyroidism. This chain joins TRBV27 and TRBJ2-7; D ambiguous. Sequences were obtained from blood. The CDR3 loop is CASSLARSRTYEQYF. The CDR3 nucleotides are TGTGCCAGCAGTTTGGCCCGTTCCAGAACCTACGAGCAGTACTTC.